This TCR beta chain was found in a study of blood T cell repertoires in COVID-19. Study summary: The origin of the acute and convalescent COVID-19 samples was the United States, Italy and Spain. Sample material is recorded as cDNA or gDNA derived from T cells, B-cell-depleted T cells, or PBMCs.

Trimming took 2 bases from V and 1 from J, leaving 6 bases between them. The germline V gene has CDR1 SGHRS and CDR2 YFSETQ. CDR3 length: 13 residues. In the original processing: Reference gene primer amplification yielded estimated nucleated cell counts. TCRdb's table, derived via immunoSEQ multiplex PCR, lists solely in-frame clones and lacks some. That table furnishes V, J and clone size, whereas the DNA furnished D and trimming. Seen here are 470,000 or so clones, about 89% observed once, and the top ten hold approximately 4.5%. Of note for this clone: The same CDR3 arises from other DNA sequences in this sample as well.

Sample: peripheral blood. The receptor was derived from a woman aged 25 to 45 with acute or convalescent COVID-19. The rearrangement links TRBV5-1 to TRBJ2-5, with a weak D call TRBD1 (6 bases). The CDR3 nucleotides are TGCGCCAGCAGCTTAGGGGGCCAAGAGACCCAGTACTTC. It yields the protein CASSLGGQETQYF.